This T cell receptor beta chain is from a study of OX40 agonist ivuxolimab in advanced cancers. Clones were sequenced by immunoSEQ multiplex PCR, and TCRdb holds only the in-frame ones, with some missing. The sample consists of about 77,000 clones, around nine tenths of them appearing once. Trimming took off 2 bases at V and 6 bases at J, with 16 bases between the two ends. In germline, CDR1 is GTSNPN, CDR2 SVGIG (reference sequence). This CDR3 spans 15 amino acids. The TCR originated in an adult with an advanced solid tumor such as melanoma, head and neck, liver or kidney cancer. The chain recombines TRBV30 with TRBJ2-2; tentative D call: TRBD1 (5 bases). The sequences come from CD4+ or CD8+ T cells sorted from blood, collected in a trial of the OX40 agonist ivuxolimab. DNA for the CDR3: TGTGCCTGGAGTCCCCCACGAACAGGACCCGGGGAGCTGTTTTTT. Translating gives CAWSPPRTGPGELFF.